The 22 T cell receptor beta chains below all came from one sample that was sequenced in a study of cytomegalovirus exposure and HLA in healthy donors. The PCR contained 60 Vbeta and 13 Jbeta primers. The data were produced by immunoSEQ multiplex PCR, yet TCRdb's version contains in-frame clones alone and is incomplete. The profile shows about 100,000 clones, around four fifths of them singletons. The sequencing sample was made of PBMCs. The receptors come from a woman aged 60-75 years in good health and CMV-seronegative.

The rearrangement links TRBV4-3 to TRBJ2-7, with D hard to call. The germline V gene has CDR1 LGHNA and CDR2 YSLEER. This CDR3 region has 15 residues. The V end lost 4 bases, the J end lost 2 bases, and 15 bases lay between the germline ends. The DNA for the CDR3 is TGCGCCAGCAGCCCGAGTTTAGCTAGTACCTACGAGCAGTACTTC. Amino acids: CASSPSLASTYEQYF.

The rearrangement uses TRBV27 and TRBJ2-1; TRBD2 is a possible D gene (6 bases). V was shortened by 6 bases and J by 0 bases, with 15 bases between the two germline ends. This CDR3 has 16 residues. Germline V gives CDR1 MNHEY, CDR2 SMNVEV (reference sequence). CDR3 sequence: CASRLAAGSSYNEQFF. In DNA, the CDR3 is TGTGCCAGCAGGCTGGCGGCGGGGAGCTCCTACAATGAGCAGTTCTTC.

The chain joins TRBV5-6 to TRBJ2-5; 14 bases align to TRBD2. V trimming: 5 bases; J trimming: 5 bases; junction bases outside the gene matches: 8. CDR3 length: 16 amino acids. Germline CDR1 is SGHDT and CDR2 is YYEEEE. The CDR3 reads CASSSTSGGVRETQYF. Here the CDR3 DNA reads TGTGCCAGCAGTTCGACTAGCGGGGGGGTCCGGGAGACCCAGTACTTC.

The V and J genes are TRBV12-2 and TRBJ2-5; the table calls TRBD1, which could not be checked here. The J call may be incorrect, as the DNA end agrees better with TRBJ2-7. TRBV12-2 is a known pseudogene. There are 14 residues in the CDR3. The DNA for the CDR3 is TGTGCAAGTCGCTCCACAGGGGGCCAATACGAGCAGTACTTC. Its translation: CASRSTGGQYEQYF.

The V call is TRBV6-1, the J call TRBJ2-7; 7 bases align to TRBD1. Germline V gives CDR1 MNHNS, CDR2 SASEGT. J was trimmed by 3 bases and V by 6 bases; bases with no gene match: 11. CDR3 size: 15 residues. The CDR3 sequence is CASSDSGQTIYEQYF. CDR3 sequence (DNA): TGTGCCAGCAGCGACTCGGGACAGACTATCTACGAGCAGTACTTC.

This clone appeared a few times. This chain links TRBV9 with TRBJ1-4, with TRBD1 matching 7 bases. The V gene end was trimmed by 2 bases and the J gene end by 5 bases; junction bases not matched to a gene: 6. Germline lookup yields CDR1 SGDLS and CDR2 YYNGEE. The CDR3 sequence is 15 residues long. In DNA form, the CDR3 reads TGTGCCAGCAGCGTGAGGGGGACAGACAATGAAAAACTGTTTTTT. Protein product: CASSVRGTDNEKLFF.

The chain links TRBV5-8 to TRBJ1-2; TRBD1 might be the D (5 bases). The CDR3 has 13 residues. Trimming took off 0 bases at V and 2 bases at J, with 5 bases between the two ends. Germline CDR1 and CDR2: SGHTS and YDEGEE. CDR3 region: CASSLDRNYGYTF. Written as DNA, the CDR3 is TGTGCCAGCAGCTTGGACAGGAACTATGGCTACACCTTC.

The rearrangement links TRBV18 to TRBJ1-4; 12 nucleotides line up with TRBD1. The CDR3 is 18 residues long. J gave up 4 bases and V 3 bases, and 9 bases lay outside the gene matches. Looked up from germline, CDR1 is KGHSH and CDR2 is LQKENI. The CDR3 sequence is CASSPREGQGAINEKLFF. DNA for the CDR3: TGTGCCAGCTCACCTCGAGAGGGACAGGGGGCAATTAATGAAAAACTGTTTTTT.

The chain joins TRBV2 to TRBJ1-5; D remains unclear. The V gene lost 4 bases and the J gene lost 1 base, with 8 bases spanning the gap. The CDR3 extends over 14 amino acids. Per the germline V gene, CDR1 is SNHLY and CDR2 is FYNNEI. The CDR3 DNA follows: TGTGCCAGCAGTGTGTCGGTAAGCAATCAGCCCCAGCATTTT. It encodes CASSVSVSNQPQHF.

In nucleotides, the CDR3 is TGTGCCAGCAGGGGACAGGGAGACACTGAAGCTTTCTTT. Translating gives CASRGQGDTEAFF. The genes are TRBV2 and TRBJ1-1, with TRBD1 identical over 9 bases. The V and J ends lost 6 bases and 3 bases, in that order; junction bases with no gene match: 2. Germline V gives CDR1 SNHLY, CDR2 FYNNEI. This CDR3 is 13 amino acids long.

This chain links TRBV28 with TRBJ1-2; no clear D gene. The ends were cut back, 2 bases at V and 2 bases at J, with 9 bases in the middle. Germline V gene sequence: CDR1 MDHEN, CDR2 SYDVKM. The CDR3 is 14 amino acids. DNA for the CDR3: TGTGCCAGCAGTTTAAGCCGCCACAACTATGGCTACACCTTC. Translation: CASSLSRHNYGYTF.

The chain combines TRBV15 with TRBJ1-1; 9 bases map to TRBD1. The CDR3 spans 14 residues. Germline lookup yields CDR1 LNHNV and CDR2 YYDKDF (reference sequence). J gave up 5 bases and V 5 bases, and 6 bases lay outside the gene matches. This CDR3 reads CATSGGQGLTEAFF. The CDR3 DNA follows: TGTGCCACCAGCGGGGGACAGGGTCTTACTGAAGCTTTCTTT.

This clone was seen more than once but under ten times. A junction boundary mismatches the germline segment, possibly from a read error. V usage is TRBV6-5 and J usage is TRBJ1-1, with TRBD1 matching over 9 bases. From germline, CDR1 is MNHEY and CDR2 SVGAGI. The CDR3 length is 14 residues. CDR3 DNA sequence: TGTGCCAGCAGTTATTCGGACTTCGGGACAGGGTTTCAGTTT. Protein product: CASSYSDFGTGFQF.

This rearrangement joins TRBV14 to TRBJ1-2; D is possibly TRBD1 (5 bases). The CDR3 spans 14 residues. Trimming took off 0 bases at V and 4 bases at J, with 9 bases between the two ends. The V gene's germline CDR1 is SGHDN and CDR2 FVKESK. The CDR3 DNA reads as TGTGCCAGCAGCCAAGATTGGGGGGGCTATGGCTACACCTTC. It is translated as CASSQDWGGYGYTF.

The V call is TRBV6-1, the J call TRBJ2-7; D may be TRBD2 (5 bases). The CDR3 is 13 residues long. The germline CDR1 and CDR2 sequences are MNHNS and SASEGT. Trimming shortened V by 1 base and J by 9 bases, and 13 bases separated the two germline ends. The CDR3 bases are TGTGCCAGCAGTGAAGAACGGGATATGGGGCAGTACTTC. Residues: CASSEERDMGQYF.

The J gene is TRBJ2-2, the V gene TRBV19; TRBD2 might be the D (6 bases). The CDR3 runs to 16 residues. Trimming left V 8 bases short and J 3 bases short, with 19 bases between. The germline CDR1 and CDR2 sequences are LNHDA and SQIVND (reference sequence). CDR3 nucleotide sequence: TGTGCCAGTCGATCGTTAAGTAGCGGATACACCGGGGAGCTGTTTTTT. It translates to CASRSLSSGYTGELFF.

The V call is TRBV7-2, the J call TRBJ1-4, with 8 bases identical to TRBD1. V lost 5 bases, J lost 8 bases, and 7 bases stayed unmatched. The CDR3 totals 14 residues. Per the germline V gene, CDR1 is SGHTA and CDR2 is FQGNSA. CDR3 sequence reads: CASSGRQGNEKLFF. The CDR3 region has the DNA TGTGCCAGCAGCGGACGACAGGGGAACGAAAAACTGTTTTTT.

This chain joins TRBV7-2 and TRBJ2-3; maybe TRBD2 (5 bases). The CDR3 runs to 14 residues. V was cut by 0 bases and J by 3 bases, with 7 bases left in between. Germline V CDR1 and CDR2: SGHTA, FQGNSA. The CDR3 DNA follows: TGTGCCAGCAGCTTAGCGCCGGGAACAGATACGCAGTATTTT. Protein product: CASSLAPGTDTQYF. The variable domain in full, with the rest retrieved from reference TRBV7-2 and TRBJ2-3, is GAGVSQSPSNKVTEKGKDVELRCDPISGHTALYWYRQSLGQGLEFLIYFQGNSAPDKSGLPSDRFSAERTGGSVSTLTIQRTQQEDSAVYLCASSLAPGTDTQYFGPGTRLTVL.

The chain recombines TRBV14 with TRBJ1-1; the D is unclear. The V gene lost 1 base and the J gene lost 4 bases, with 19 bases spanning the gap. From germline, CDR1 is SGHDN and CDR2 FVKESK. There are 17 residues in the CDR3. This CDR3 is CASSQGGRDSYRTEAFF. The CDR3 coding sequence is TGTGCCAGCAGCCAAGGAGGTCGGGATTCTTATCGCACTGAAGCTTTCTTT.

The genes are TRBV5-4 and TRBJ2-1; 12 bases line up with TRBD2. The CDR3 extends over 15 amino acids. The V gene's germline CDR1 is SGHNT and CDR2 YYREEE (reference sequence). The trim removed 4 bases at V and 6 bases at J, leaving 5 bases unmatched. The CDR3 region has the DNA TGTGCCAGCAGCCCGCTAGCGGGGGGGATCAATGAGCAGTTCTTC. The encoded protein is CASSPLAGGINEQFF.

This chain connects TRBV4-1 to TRBJ1-5; TRBD1 agrees at 9 bases. Germline CDR1 reads MGHRA; CDR2 reads YSYEKL. The V gene end was trimmed by 0 bases and the J gene end by 6 bases; junction bases not matched to a gene: 9. The CDR3 contains 17 residues. The chain's CDR3 is CASSQDQDRGSTQPQHF. CDR3 nucleotide sequence: TGCGCCAGCAGCCAAGATCAAGACAGGGGGTCTACTCAGCCCCAGCATTTT.

CDR3 sequence (DNA): TGTGCCACCAGCAGAGATCCCCTAGCGGTGTTCGATGAGCAGTTCTTC. Translation: CATSRDPLAVFDEQFF. V is TRBV15 and J is TRBJ2-1, with 7 positions matching TRBD2. Trimming at V came to 0 bases and at J to 8 bases, leaving 10 bases not matched to a gene. CDR1 is LNHNV, CDR2 YYDKDF, per germline (reference sequence). The CDR3 spans 16 residues.